The sequence of this T cell receptor (beta chain) was determined in a study of T cell repertoires in cytomegalovirus infection. In the study overall: TCR beta signatures that were public indicated CMV infection and matching HLA type. Broader study findings: Cumulative public TCR beta family frequency identified CMV carriers with the relevant HLA. Clonotypes of TCR beta that were HLA-C-restricted and CMV-specific dominated the ex vivo response.

A word on this clonotype: Its cognate antigen is unknown.

TCRdb redid the calling of the reads with MiXCR, one entry per CDR3 protein. The sample has about 250,000 distinct CDR3 sequences, over 15% seen once; the top ten hold less than 50%. CDR3 length: 14 residues. Trimming pared 7 bases from V and 3 bases from J, leaving 10 bases between. Germline-derived CDR1 and CDR2 are MDHEN and SYDVKM. The gene calls are TRBV28 and TRBJ1-6; D is uncertain. What was sequenced was CD8+ T cells from PBMCs. This receptor was obtained from a human donor in good health (CMV status not recorded). Some clones in this sample may be carry-over from other donors' samples. The CDR3: CASTGRNYNSPLHF. DNA for the CDR3: TGTGCCAGCACCGGGCGGAACTATAATTCACCCCTCCACTTT.